These 30 T cell receptor beta chains came from one sample sequenced in a study of patients and donors after allogeneic stem cell transplantation. TCRdb analysed the RT-PCR reads with MiXCR anew, one entry per CDR3 protein. The table lists about 960,000 distinct CDR3 sequences, about 20% of them singletons, with approximately 5.9% in the top ten. Material for sequencing was blood, either unsorted or a sorted T cell fraction (not recorded which). These receptors came from a human donor who was either an allogeneic HSCT recipient or a stem cell or donor lymphocyte infusion donor (not recorded which). It is not recorded whose cells these are; they may come from a transplant donor.

This clonotype was seen more than once but under ten times. The rearrangement links TRBV11-2 to TRBJ2-3, with 7 nucleotides matching TRBD2. The CDR3 totals 19 residues. CDR1 is SGHAT and CDR2 is FQNNGV in the germline V gene. Trimming cost V 2 bases and J 2 bases; bases outside gene matches: 16. The DNA for the CDR3 is TGTGCCAGCAGCTTAAAGGGTCCGGGGTTAGCGGGTTACACAGATACGCAGTATTTT. Translating gives CASSLKGPGLAGYTDTQYF.

This clonotype was seen a handful of times. The V and J genes are TRBV6-2 or TRBV6-3 and TRBJ2-1; D call uncertain. The CDR3 runs 15 residues. Germline CDR1 reads MNHEY; CDR2 reads SVGEGT. V lost 6 bases and J 9 bases, leaving 21 bases between the germline ends. CDR3 in DNA: TGTGCCAGCAGCCACTGGGGAACGTCCCGGCCTGAGCAGTTCTTC. Translated, it gives CASSHWGTSRPEQFF.

The rearrangement uses TRBV24-1 and TRBJ2-1, with D possibly being TRBD1 or TRBD2 (6 bases each). V was cut by 7 bases and J by 5 bases, with 14 bases left in between. Germline CDR1 is KGHDR and CDR2 is SFDVKD. This CDR3 has 14 residues. The CDR3 protein is CATRKGGTDNEQFF. CDR3 nucleotides: TGTGCCACCAGGAAGGGGGGTACGGACAATGAGCAGTTCTTC.

This clonotype was observed a few times. The chain links TRBV7-8 to TRBJ2-1, with D possibly being TRBD2 (7 bases). With 3 bases removed from V and 4 bases from J, the gap between germline ends came to 16 bases. The CDR3 is 16 amino acids. Germline loops: CDR1 SGHVS, CDR2 FQNEAQ. CDR3 bases: TGTGCCAGCAGCTTGGGGGGGCTAATGAGTTACAATGAGCAGTTCTTC. It codes for CASSLGGLMSYNEQFF.

The V call is TRBV11-2, the J call TRBJ1-6; D not resolved. This CDR3 has 14 amino acids. V lost 4 bases and J lost 6, with 10 bases in between. CDR1 and CDR2 (germline): SGHAT, FQNNGV. The CDR3 loop is CASSWGIPNSPLHF. The CDR3 DNA follows: TGTGCCAGCAGCTGGGGTATTCCTAATTCACCCCTCCACTTT.

V usage is TRBV20-1 and J usage is TRBJ1-1, with D maybe TRBD1 (5 bases). Between the trimmed V and J ends, which lost 0 bases and 0 bases, there was a span of 8 bases. Germline V gives CDR1 DFQATT, CDR2 SNEGSKA (reference sequence). The CDR3 covers 14 residues. The CDR3 region has the DNA TGCAGTGCTAGAGATGACAGTTTGAACACTGAAGCTTTCTTT. It yields the protein CSARDDSLNTEAFF.

The chain combines TRBV6-1 with TRBJ1-1; D may be TRBD1 (6 bases). Per germline, CDR1 MNHNS and CDR2 SASEGT. This CDR3 region has 17 residues. Between the trimmed V and J ends, which lost 8 bases and 0 bases, there was a span of 22 bases. The DNA for the CDR3 is TGTGCCAGCTCGTGGAAAACAGGGAACTCCCTGAACACTGAAGCTTTCTTT. Translation: CASSWKTGNSLNTEAFF.

The J gene is TRBJ1-1, the V gene TRBV12-3 or TRBV12-4, with D possibly TRBD1 on 6 matching bases. CDR3 length: 13 amino acids. The V gene lost 3 bases and the J gene lost 8 bases, with 13 bases spanning the gap. The CDR3 spells CASSLPQGREAFF. Here the CDR3 DNA reads TGTGCCAGCAGTTTGCCCCAGGGGCGGGAAGCTTTCTTT.

The chain uses TRBV5-8 and TRBJ1-5; D is unclear. V shed 4 bases and J shed 6 bases, with 17 bases lying between them. The CDR3 length is 15 residues. Germline V lookup: CDR1 SGHTS, CDR2 YDEGEE. The CDR3 DNA reads TGTGCCAGCAGCGCGAACACCGCATCGGGTCAGCCCCAGCATTTT. Translation gives CASSANTASGQPQHF.

The sample holds a few counts of this clonotype. The rearrangement joins TRBV20-1 to TRBJ1-1; D remains ambiguous. Germline V lookup: CDR1 DFQATT, CDR2 SNEGSKA (reference sequence). The CDR3 runs to 14 residues. Deletions cut 0 bases from V and 0 bases from J, with 8 bases between. In DNA, the CDR3 is TGCAGTGCTAGAGAGAGAAGGATGAACACTGAAGCTTTCTTT. It yields the protein CSARERRMNTEAFF.

The table lists this clonotype with a few counts. The rearrangement links TRBV10-3 to TRBJ1-1; 7 bases are a match to TRBD1. With 8 bases clipped from V and 0 bases from J, the junction kept 6 bases outside the gene matches. The CDR3 sequence is 14 residues long. Germline CDR1 ENHRY, CDR2 SYGVKD. The CDR3 loop reads CAIRLGQMNTEAFF. The CDR3 DNA follows: TGTGCCATCCGACTGGGACAGATGAACACTGAAGCTTTCTTT.

The J gene is TRBJ1-2, the V gene TRBV30; D is unresolved. The CDR3 has 15 residues. The germline CDR1 and CDR2 sequences are GTSNPN and SVGIG (reference sequence). V was pared by 0 bases and J by 5 bases, with 16 bases between. The CDR3 loop reads CAWSVGSAEVYGYTF. The CDR3 DNA reads TGTGCCTGGAGTGTAGGTTCGGCGGAAGTTTATGGCTACACCTTC.

This clonotype came up many times. The rearrangement joins TRBV29-1 to TRBJ2-2; a weak D match, TRBD1 (6 bases). V shed 8 bases and J shed 4 bases, with 17 bases lying between them. CDR1 is SQVTM, CDR2 ANQGSEA, per germline. This CDR3 has 14 residues. Here the CDR3 reads CSFLQGRGTGELFF. DNA of the CDR3: TGCAGCTTTTTACAGGGTCGCGGCACCGGGGAGCTGTTTTTT.

The chain employs TRBV9 and TRBJ2-5; 11 bases align to TRBD2. With 4 bases clipped from V and 2 bases from J, the junction kept 4 bases outside the gene matches. The CDR3 covers 15 residues. The germline CDR1 and CDR2 sequences are SGDLS and YYNGEE. CDR3 region: CASSQWTSGQETQYF. The CDR3 nucleotides are TGTGCCAGCAGCCAATGGACTAGCGGGCAAGAGACCCAGTACTTC.

This clonotype was picked up a small number of times. J is TRBJ2-2 and V is TRBV27; D call uncertain. The CDR3 contains 16 residues. V dropped 8 bases and J dropped 3 bases, with 19 bases sitting between them. Germline V gives CDR1 MNHEY, CDR2 SMNVEV (reference sequence). The CDR3 nucleotides are TGTGCCAGCGCCGTCTTCTCCGGGCCAGACACCGGGGAGCTGTTTTTT. This encodes CASAVFSGPDTGELFF.

The V gene is TRBV18, the J gene TRBJ2-1, with TRBD2 matching 10 bases. The CDR3 loop spans 17 amino acids. Germline lookup yields CDR1 KGHSH and CDR2 LQKENI. J was trimmed by 2 bases and V by 2 bases; bases with no gene match: 6. The CDR3: CASSPSSGGPPYNEQFF. The CDR3, as DNA: TGTGCCAGCTCACCAAGTAGCGGGGGGCCTCCCTACAATGAGCAGTTCTTC.

This clonotype occurred many times. CDR3 protein: CASSLGTGGVQPQHF. The CDR3 DNA is TGCGCCAGCAGCCTGGGGACAGGGGGCGTTCAGCCCCAGCATTTT. The chain has TRBV5-1 and TRBJ1-5, with 12 bases lining up with TRBD1. CDR1 is SGHRS and CDR2 is YFSETQ in the germline V gene. Germline trimming cut 4 bases from V and 6 bases from J; bases unmatched to any gene: 5. This CDR3 region has 15 residues.

The table lists this clonotype with a few counts. The chain uses TRBV7-2 and TRBJ2-4; D gene uncertain. The CDR3 sequence is 12 residues long. Germline lookup yields CDR1 SGHTA and CDR2 FQGNSA. Trimming took 5 bases from V and 7 from J, leaving 9 bases between them. The CDR3 loop is CASSASSNIQYF. The CDR3 region has the DNA TGTGCCAGCAGCGCCTCTTCCAACATTCAGTACTTC. Full variable domain (rest looked up from reference TRBV7-2 and TRBJ2-4): GAGVSQSPSNKVTEKGKDVELRCDPISGHTALYWYRQSLGQGLEFLIYFQGNSAPDKSGLPSDRFSAERTGGSVSTLTIQRTQQEDSAVYLCASSASSNIQYFGAGTRLSVL.

In this sample, this clonotype turned up a few times. The chain has TRBV3-1 and TRBJ2-1; maybe TRBD2 (7 bases). V lost 2 bases and J 8 bases, leaving 22 bases between the germline ends. The CDR3 is made up of 17 amino acids. The V gene's germline CDR1 is LGHDT and CDR2 YNNKEL (reference sequence). The CDR3 coding sequence is TGTGCCAGCAGCCAATGGGGGGGCACCCGGGTTGCCGATGAGCAGTTCTTC. Protein: CASSQWGGTRVADEQFF.

V gene TRBV5-1 combines with J gene TRBJ1-1; TRBD1 aligns across 7 bases. Germline V gene lookup returns CDR1 SGHRS and CDR2 YFSETQ. V gave up 0 bases and J gave up 11 bases; unmatched junction bases: 10. The CDR3 has 14 amino acids. CDR3 loop: CASSLANHRGAAFF. The CDR3 DNA is TGCGCCAGCAGCTTGGCAAACCACAGGGGAGCGGCTTTCTTT.

This clonotype was counted a single time. This chain links TRBV7-3 with TRBJ2-1, with 9 positions matching TRBD2. There are 16 residues in the CDR3. Germline V CDR1 and CDR2: SGHTA, FQGTGA. V trimming: 5 bases; J trimming: 2 bases; junction bases outside the gene matches: 7. CDR3: CASSLTSGTAYNEQFF. The DNA for the CDR3 is TGTGCCAGCAGCCTGACTAGCGGTACCGCCTACAATGAGCAGTTCTTC.

The rearrangement joins TRBV7-2 to TRBJ2-5, with 8 bases matching TRBD2. Germline-derived CDR1 and CDR2 are SGHTA and FQGNSA. V dropped 5 bases and J dropped 2; count of bases not matched to a gene: 4. The CDR3 covers 14 residues. CDR3 DNA: TGTGCCAGCAGCATTAGCGGGGTGCAAGAGACCCAGTACTTC. This translates into CASSISGVQETQYF. The whole variable domain, remainder taken from reference TRBV7-2 and TRBJ2-5, is GAGVSQSPSNKVTEKGKDVELRCDPISGHTALYWYRQSLGQGLEFLIYFQGNSAPDKSGLPSDRFSAERTGGSVSTLTIQRTQQEDSAVYLCASSISGVQETQYFGPGTRLLVL.

The chain joins TRBV30 to TRBJ1-1, with D unresolved. The germline V gene has CDR1 GTSNPN and CDR2 SVGIG (reference sequence). V was pared by 2 bases and J by 4 bases, with 8 bases between. The CDR3 runs to 12 residues. CDR3 sequence (DNA): TGTGCCTGGAGTAGACGGAGCACTGAAGCTTTCTTT. This codes for CAWSRRSTEAFF. The entire variable domain, with the rest obtained from reference TRBV30 and TRBJ1-1, is as follows: SQTIHQWPATLVQPVGSPLSLECTVEGTSNPNLYWYRQAAGRGLQLLFYSVGIGQISSEVPQNLSASRPQDRQFILSSKKLLLSDSGFYLCAWSRRSTEAFFGQGTRLTVV.

The table lists this clonotype with a few counts. This chain uses TRBV4-3 with TRBJ1-2, with D unresolved. Trimming took 2 bases from V and 1 from J, leaving 14 bases between them. Germline values: CDR1 LGHNA, CDR2 YSLEER. The CDR3 has 16 amino acids. CDR3 DNA sequence: TGCGCCAGCAGCCAACACCACATAGACTTTAACTATGGCTACACCTTC. This codes for CASSQHHIDFNYGYTF.

This clonotype came up a few times. The gene calls are TRBV7-8 and TRBJ1-3; weak D call: TRBD1 (6 bases). Trimming stripped 2 bases from V and 0 bases from J, with 17 bases between. Looked up from germline, CDR1 is SGHVS and CDR2 is FQNEAQ. This CDR3 is built from 18 residues. CDR3 nucleotides: TGTGCCAGCAGCTTATTTGCGACAGGACGCCTCTCTGGAAACACCATATATTTT. Residues: CASSLFATGRLSGNTIYF.

V is TRBV6-5 and J is TRBJ2-1; 9 bases fit TRBD1. There are 19 residues in the CDR3. Trimming removed 0 bases from V and 5 bases from J; junction bases left unmatched: 14. Germline CDR1 is MNHEY and CDR2 is SVGAGI. Written as DNA, the CDR3 is TGTGCCAGCAGTTACTCCGGGGGTTTCGGACAGGGGTCGCACAATGAGCAGTTCTTC. Its translation: CASSYSGGFGQGSHNEQFF.

This clonotype was recorded many times. V usage is TRBV12-3 or TRBV12-4 and J usage is TRBJ1-5; D might be TRBD1 (5 bases). This CDR3 spans 15 amino acids. V was cut by 7 bases and J by 0 bases, with 13 bases left in between. This CDR3 reads CASTPGADSNQPQHF. In DNA, the CDR3 is TGTGCCAGCACTCCCGGGGCGGATAGCAATCAGCCCCAGCATTTT.

The chain carries TRBV10-3 and TRBJ2-1; 10 bases map to TRBD2. V lost 2 bases and J lost 8; bases outside the gene matches: 6. The germline V gene has CDR1 ENHRY and CDR2 SYGVKD. The CDR3 has 15 residues. The CDR3 DNA reads TGTGCCATCAGTGAGCCGGGACTAGCGTTCGATGAGCAGTTCTTC. It yields the protein CAISEPGLAFDEQFF.

For the CDR3, the DNA is TGCAGTGCCCTCAGGCCTAGGGGCAATCAGCCCCAGCATTTT. Translation gives CSALRPRGNQPQHF. The V call is TRBV20-1, the J call TRBJ1-5; unclear D gene. The length of the CDR3 is 14 residues. V was pared by 6 bases and J by 2 bases, with 14 bases between. Per the germline V gene, CDR1 is DFQATT and CDR2 is SNEGSKA (reference sequence).

This clonotype was counted only a few times. The chain couples TRBV7-8 to TRBJ2-5, with 8 positions matching TRBD1. Germline trimming cut 1 base from V and 5 bases from J; bases unmatched to any gene: 9. This CDR3 is built from 16 residues. Germline-derived CDR1 and CDR2 are SGHVS and FQNEAQ. CDR3 region: CASSLDRPGGPETQYF. The CDR3 DNA reads as TGTGCCAGCAGCTTAGATCGCCCAGGGGGCCCGGAGACCCAGTACTTC.